This T cell receptor (beta chain) was recovered during a study of early T cells in non-severe SARS-CoV-2 infection. The overall study: Bulk RNA from unsorted whole blood was sequenced; chains were unpaired.

Attachment of unique molecular identifiers to individual cDNA molecules was performed. TCRdb recomputed calls from the 5' RACE reads with MiXCR, one row per CDR3 protein. The table records some 30,000 distinct CDR3 sequences, roughly 7% of them present only once. This CDR3 has 15 amino acids. Germline V gene lookup returns CDR1 SGHTA and CDR2 FQGNSA. Unmatched junction bases numbered 11, after V lost 7 bases and J lost 7 bases. Ten or more counts support this clonotype. Its specificity is unknown. Notes on the study in general: Comparison of clonotypes with VDJdb favored anti-spike CD8 responses while missing private and CD4 specificities.

The V gene is TRBV7-2, the J gene TRBJ2-1, with 9 nucleotides matching TRBD1. This clonotype was sampled from an adult who was a healthcare worker with PCR-confirmed SARS-CoV-2 infection or an uninfected control (not recorded which). The sequenced sample consisted of whole blood. The CDR3 sequence is CASNWGDRVGNEQFF. The CDR3 DNA reads as TGTGCCAGCAACTGGGGGGACAGGGTCGGAAATGAGCAGTTCTTC.